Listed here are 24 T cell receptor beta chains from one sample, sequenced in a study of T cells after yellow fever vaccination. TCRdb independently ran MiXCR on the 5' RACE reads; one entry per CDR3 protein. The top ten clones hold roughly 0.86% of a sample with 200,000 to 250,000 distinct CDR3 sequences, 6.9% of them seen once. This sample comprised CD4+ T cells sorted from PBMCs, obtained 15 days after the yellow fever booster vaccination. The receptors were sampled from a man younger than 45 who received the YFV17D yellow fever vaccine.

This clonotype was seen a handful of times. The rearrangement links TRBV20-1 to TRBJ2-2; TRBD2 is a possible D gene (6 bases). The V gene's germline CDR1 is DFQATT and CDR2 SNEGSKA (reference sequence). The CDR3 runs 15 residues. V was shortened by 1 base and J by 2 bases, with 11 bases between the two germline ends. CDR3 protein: CSARGGTHNTGELFF. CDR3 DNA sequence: TGCAGTGCTAGAGGCGGGACTCATAACACCGGGGAGCTGTTTTTT.

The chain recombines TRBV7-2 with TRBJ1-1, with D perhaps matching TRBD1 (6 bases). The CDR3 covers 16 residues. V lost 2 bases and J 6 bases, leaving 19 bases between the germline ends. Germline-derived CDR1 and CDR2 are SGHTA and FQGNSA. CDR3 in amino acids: CASSLLGAGGYSEAFF. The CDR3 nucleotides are TGTGCCAGCAGCTTATTGGGGGCGGGGGGGTATTCTGAAGCTTTCTTT.

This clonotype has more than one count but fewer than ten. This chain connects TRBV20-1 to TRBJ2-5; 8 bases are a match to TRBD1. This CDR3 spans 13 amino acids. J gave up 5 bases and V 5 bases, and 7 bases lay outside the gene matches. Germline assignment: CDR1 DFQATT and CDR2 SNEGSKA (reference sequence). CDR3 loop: CSASGGRSETQYF. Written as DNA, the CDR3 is TGCAGTGCTTCAGGGGGCCGGTCGGAGACCCAGTACTTC.

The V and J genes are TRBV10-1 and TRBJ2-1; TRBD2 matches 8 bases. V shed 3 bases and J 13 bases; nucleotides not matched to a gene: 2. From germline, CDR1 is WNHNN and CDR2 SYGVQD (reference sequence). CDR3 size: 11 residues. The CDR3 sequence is CASSDGTRQFF. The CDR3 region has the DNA TGCGCCAGCAGTGACGGGACTAGACAGTTCTTC.

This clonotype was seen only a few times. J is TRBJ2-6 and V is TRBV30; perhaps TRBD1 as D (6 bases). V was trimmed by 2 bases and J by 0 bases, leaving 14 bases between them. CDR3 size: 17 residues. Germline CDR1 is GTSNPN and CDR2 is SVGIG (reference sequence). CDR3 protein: CAWSQQGPISGANVLTF. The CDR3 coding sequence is TGTGCCTGGAGTCAACAGGGACCAATCTCTGGGGCCAACGTCCTGACTTTC.

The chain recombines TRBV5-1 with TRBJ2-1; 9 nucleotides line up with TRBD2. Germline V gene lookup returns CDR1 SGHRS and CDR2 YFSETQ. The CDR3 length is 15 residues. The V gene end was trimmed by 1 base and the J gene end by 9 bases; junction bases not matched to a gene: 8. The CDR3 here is CASSLSRGRDREQFF. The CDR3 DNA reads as TGCGCCAGCAGCTTGTCGCGCGGGAGGGATCGTGAGCAGTTCTTC. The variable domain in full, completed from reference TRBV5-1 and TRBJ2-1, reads KAGVTQTPRYLIKTRGQQVTLSCSPISGHRSVSWYQQTPGQGLQFLFEYFSETQRNKGNFPGRFSGRQFSNSRSEMNVSTLELGDSALYLCASSLSRGRDREQFFGPGTRLTVL.

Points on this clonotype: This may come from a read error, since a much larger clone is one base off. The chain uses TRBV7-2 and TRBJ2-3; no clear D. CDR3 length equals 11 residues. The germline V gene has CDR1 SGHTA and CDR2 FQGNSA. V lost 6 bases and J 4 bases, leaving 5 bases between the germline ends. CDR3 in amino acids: CASREADTQYF. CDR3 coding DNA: TGTGCCAGCAGGGAAGCAGATACGCAGTATTTT.

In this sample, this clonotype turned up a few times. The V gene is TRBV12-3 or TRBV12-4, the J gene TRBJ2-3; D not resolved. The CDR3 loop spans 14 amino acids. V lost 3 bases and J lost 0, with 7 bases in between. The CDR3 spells CASSFGVSTDTQYF. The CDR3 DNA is TGTGCCAGCAGTTTTGGGGTCAGCACAGATACGCAGTATTTT.

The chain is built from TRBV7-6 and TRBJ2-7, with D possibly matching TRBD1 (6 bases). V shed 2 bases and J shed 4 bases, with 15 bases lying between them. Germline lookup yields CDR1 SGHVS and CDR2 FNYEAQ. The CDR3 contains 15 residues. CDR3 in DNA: TGTGCCAGCAGCTTAAGGCCAGGGGAAAGATACGAGCAGTACTTC. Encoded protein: CASSLRPGERYEQYF. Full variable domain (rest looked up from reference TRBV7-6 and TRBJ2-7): GAGVSQSPRYKVTKRGQDVALRCDPISGHVSLYWYRQALGQGPEFLTYFNYEAQQDKSGLPNDRFSAERPEGSISTLTIQRTEQRDSAMYRCASSLRPGERYEQYFGPGTRLTVT.

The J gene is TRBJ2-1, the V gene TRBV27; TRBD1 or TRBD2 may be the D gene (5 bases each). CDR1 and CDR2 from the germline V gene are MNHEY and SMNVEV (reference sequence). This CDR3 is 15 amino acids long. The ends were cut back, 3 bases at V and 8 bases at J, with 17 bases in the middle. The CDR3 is CASSLSGAPWDEQFF. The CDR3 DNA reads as TGTGCCAGCAGTTTGTCCGGGGCCCCGTGGGATGAGCAGTTCTTC.

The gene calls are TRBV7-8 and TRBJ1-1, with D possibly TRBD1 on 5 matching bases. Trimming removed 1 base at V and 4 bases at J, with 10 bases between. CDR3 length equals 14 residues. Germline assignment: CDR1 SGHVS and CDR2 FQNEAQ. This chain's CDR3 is CASSLVREGTEAFF. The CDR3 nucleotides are TGTGCCAGCAGCTTAGTCAGGGAGGGCACTGAAGCTTTCTTT.

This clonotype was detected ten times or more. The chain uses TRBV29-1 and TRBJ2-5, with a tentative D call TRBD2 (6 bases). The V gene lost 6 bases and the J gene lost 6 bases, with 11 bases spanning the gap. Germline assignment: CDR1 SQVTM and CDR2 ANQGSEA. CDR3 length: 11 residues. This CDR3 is CSVRRVQTQYF. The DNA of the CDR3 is TGCAGCGTCAGGAGGGTCCAGACCCAGTACTTC.

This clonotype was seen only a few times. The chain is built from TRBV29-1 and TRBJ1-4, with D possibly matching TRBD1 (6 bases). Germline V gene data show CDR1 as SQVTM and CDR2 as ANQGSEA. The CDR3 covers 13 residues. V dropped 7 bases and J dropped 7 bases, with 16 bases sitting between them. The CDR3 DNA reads TGCAGCGCCACCAGACAGGCCCGTGAAAAACTGTTTTTT. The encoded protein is CSATRQAREKLFF.

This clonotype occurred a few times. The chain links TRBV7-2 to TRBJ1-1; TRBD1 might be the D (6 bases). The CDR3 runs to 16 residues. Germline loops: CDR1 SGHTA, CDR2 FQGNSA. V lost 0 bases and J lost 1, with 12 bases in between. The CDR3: CASSLASGAANTEAFF. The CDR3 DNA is TGTGCCAGCAGCTTAGCCTCAGGGGCGGCGAACACTGAAGCTTTCTTT.

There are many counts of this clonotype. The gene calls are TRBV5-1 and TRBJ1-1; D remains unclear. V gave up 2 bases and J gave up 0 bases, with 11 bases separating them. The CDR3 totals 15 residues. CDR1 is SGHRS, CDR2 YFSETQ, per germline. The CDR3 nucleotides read TGCGCCAGCAGCTTCCACTACGGGGTGAACACTGAAGCTTTCTTT. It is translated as CASSFHYGVNTEAFF.

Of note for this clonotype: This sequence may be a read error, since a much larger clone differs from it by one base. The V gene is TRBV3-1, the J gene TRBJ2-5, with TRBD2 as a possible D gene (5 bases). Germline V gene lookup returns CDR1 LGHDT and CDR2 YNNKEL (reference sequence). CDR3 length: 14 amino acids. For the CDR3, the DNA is TGTGCCAGCTGCCAATTTAGCGCCCAAGAGACCCAGTACTTC. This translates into CASCQFSAQETQYF.

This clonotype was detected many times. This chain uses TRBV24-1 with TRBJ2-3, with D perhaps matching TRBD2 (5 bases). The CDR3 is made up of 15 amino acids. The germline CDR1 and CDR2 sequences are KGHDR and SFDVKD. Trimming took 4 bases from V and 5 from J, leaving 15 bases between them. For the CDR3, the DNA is TGTGCCACCAGTGAGTCGGCTCTTGGAGGAGATACGCAGTATTTT. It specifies CATSESALGGDTQYF.

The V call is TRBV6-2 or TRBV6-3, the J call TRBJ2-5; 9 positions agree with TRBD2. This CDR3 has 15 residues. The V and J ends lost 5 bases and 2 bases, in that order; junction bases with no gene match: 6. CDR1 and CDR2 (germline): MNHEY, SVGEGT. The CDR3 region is CASSGAAGGQETQYF. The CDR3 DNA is TGTGCCAGCAGTGGCGCGGCGGGAGGGCAAGAGACCCAGTACTTC.

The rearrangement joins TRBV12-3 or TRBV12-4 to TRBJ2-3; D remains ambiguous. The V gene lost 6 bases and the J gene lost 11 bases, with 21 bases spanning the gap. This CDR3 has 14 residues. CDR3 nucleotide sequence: TGTGCCAGCAGGCAAACCTCGGGTAATTCTAGGCAGTATTTT. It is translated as CASRQTSGNSRQYF.

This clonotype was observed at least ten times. As DNA, the CDR3 is TGTGCCAGCAGGAATGGGGTAGCGGGGTACAATGAGCAGTTCTTC. Translated: CASRNGVAGYNEQFF. The rearrangement links TRBV7-2 to TRBJ2-1, with 8 bases identical to TRBD2. Unmatched junction bases numbered 8, after V lost 6 bases and J lost 4 bases. Germline V gene lookup returns CDR1 SGHTA and CDR2 FQGNSA. The CDR3 is made up of 15 amino acids.

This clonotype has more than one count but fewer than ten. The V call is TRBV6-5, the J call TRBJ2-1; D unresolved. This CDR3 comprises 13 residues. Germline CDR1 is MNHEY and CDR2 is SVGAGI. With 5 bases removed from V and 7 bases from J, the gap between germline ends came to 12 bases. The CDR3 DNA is TGTGCCAGCAGTCCAGTGTTAGGGAATGAGCAGTTCTTC. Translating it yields CASSPVLGNEQFF.

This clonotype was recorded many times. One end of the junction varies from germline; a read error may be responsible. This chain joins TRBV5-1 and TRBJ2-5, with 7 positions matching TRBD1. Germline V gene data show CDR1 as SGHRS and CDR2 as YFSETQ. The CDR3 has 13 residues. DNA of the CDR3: TGTGCCAGCAGCCTAACAGGGGAAGAGACCCAGTACTTC. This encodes CASSLTGEETQYF.

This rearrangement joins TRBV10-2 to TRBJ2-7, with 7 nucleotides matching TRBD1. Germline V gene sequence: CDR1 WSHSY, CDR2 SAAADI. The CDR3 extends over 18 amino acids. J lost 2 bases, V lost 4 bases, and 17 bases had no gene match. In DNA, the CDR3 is TGCGCCAGCAGTGGGCCGGGACAGTACCAAGCGGTAACCTACGAGCAGTACTTC. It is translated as CASSGPGQYQAVTYEQYF.

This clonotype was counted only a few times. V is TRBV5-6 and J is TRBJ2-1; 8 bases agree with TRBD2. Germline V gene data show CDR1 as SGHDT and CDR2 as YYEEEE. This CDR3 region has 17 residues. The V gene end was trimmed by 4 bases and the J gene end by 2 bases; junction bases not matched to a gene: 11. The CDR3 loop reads CASSHSGGRITYNEQFF. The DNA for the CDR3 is TGTGCCAGCAGCCATAGTGGCGGGAGGATAACCTACAATGAGCAGTTCTTC.